Following are 9 T cell receptor beta chains from one sample sequenced in a study of T-cell reconstitution after alpha-beta-depleted transplantation in children. Molecular barcoding with unique molecular identifiers was used for the TCRbeta library. TCRdb analysed the PCR reads with MiXCR anew, one entry per CDR3 protein. The table has 250,000 to 300,000 distinct CDR3 sequences, roughly 7.8% seen once. Whole-study findings and limits: After one year, T-cell counts and TCRbeta diversity mostly came from new T cells.

What these receptors recognize is not known. The source was peripheral blood, collected 360 days after TCRalphabeta/CD19-depleted stem cell transplant. Receptor source: a female patient between 2 and 15 years old who had a stem cell transplant for Fanconi anemia, so the T cells may come from the graft donor.

This clonotype was recorded at least ten times. The rearrangement joins TRBV11-2 to TRBJ1-6; D is ambiguous. The ends were cut back, 2 bases at V and 7 bases at J, with 6 bases in the middle. This CDR3 region has 13 residues. Germline CDR1 SGHAT, CDR2 FQNNGV. The CDR3 reads CASSLKANSPLHF. CDR3 DNA sequence: TGTGCCAGCAGCTTAAAGGCCAATTCACCCCTCCACTTT.

This clonotype was seen more than once but under ten times. V usage is TRBV20-1 and J usage is TRBJ1-1, with D possibly matching TRBD1 (5 bases). This CDR3 is built from 13 residues. In germline, CDR1 is DFQATT, CDR2 SNEGSKA (reference sequence). The V end was cut by 4 bases, the J end by 0 bases, with 9 bases between. Here the CDR3 DNA reads TGCAGTGCTATGATCAGGGTGAACACTGAAGCTTTCTTT. It yields the protein CSAMIRVNTEAFF.

The rearrangement joins TRBV6-5 to TRBJ1-1; a possible D gene is TRBD1 (6 bases). V was trimmed by 7 bases and J by 4 bases, leaving 16 bases between them. The germline gives CDR1 MNHEY, CDR2 SVGAGI. The CDR3 runs to 14 residues. CDR3 DNA: TGTGCCAGCAAGTTCCCAGGGGCGGCCACTGAAGCTTTCTTT. This codes for CASKFPGAATEAFF.

This chain uses TRBV2 with TRBJ2-5, with TRBD1 matching 9 bases. CDR1 SNHLY and CDR2 FYNNEI come from the germline V gene. This CDR3 has 13 amino acids. V shed 5 bases and J 4 bases; nucleotides not matched to a gene: 2. CDR3 residues: CASSTDRGETQYF. Written as DNA, the CDR3 is TGTGCCAGCAGTACGGACAGGGGAGAGACCCAGTACTTC.

This clonotype has at least ten counts. CDR3 protein: CSGTEHYEQYF. The CDR3 bases are TGCAGCGGCACGGAACACTACGAGCAGTACTTC. The V call is TRBV29-1, the J call TRBJ2-7, with D unclear. Germline lookup yields CDR1 SQVTM and CDR2 ANQGSEA. The germline V and J ends were trimmed by 7 bases and 3 bases, with 10 bases remaining between them. This CDR3 has 11 amino acids.

There are many counts of this clonotype. The chain recombines TRBV7-3 with TRBJ2-3; 9 bases are shared with TRBD2. From germline, CDR1 is SGHTA and CDR2 FQGTGA. With 2 bases clipped from V and 3 bases from J, the junction kept 3 bases outside the gene matches. This CDR3 has 15 residues. The CDR3 spells CASSLGGGETDTQYF. DNA of the CDR3: TGTGCCAGCAGCTTAGGCGGGGGGGAAACAGATACGCAGTATTTT.

The rearrangement uses TRBV20-1 and TRBJ2-5; 10 positions match TRBD1. Germline V lookup: CDR1 DFQATT, CDR2 SNEGSKA (reference sequence). This CDR3 comprises 16 residues. The junction had 13 bases not matched to a gene; V was cut back by 4 bases and J by 5 bases. CDR3: CSAIKNDRGPWETQYF. The CDR3 coding sequence is TGCAGTGCTATTAAGAATGACAGGGGGCCGTGGGAGACCCAGTACTTC.

This clonotype was counted at least ten times. The J gene is TRBJ2-7, the V gene TRBV5-1; 7 bases align to TRBD2. The CDR3 has 14 amino acids. Unmatched junction bases numbered 6, after V lost 1 base and J lost 5 bases. Germline CDR1 SGHRS, CDR2 YFSETQ. In DNA, the CDR3 is TGCGCCAGCAGCTTGATTGGCGGGAGCCACGAGCAGTACTTC. Amino acids: CASSLIGGSHEQYF.

The chain is built from TRBV5-6 and TRBJ1-2; D unclear. Germline V gene sequence: CDR1 SGHDT, CDR2 YYEEEE. The CDR3 extends over 17 amino acids. The ends were cut back, 0 bases at V and 4 bases at J, with 19 bases in the middle. Written as DNA, the CDR3 is TGTGCCAGCAGCTTGGTTAGTGTCGGACCAATGTCCTATGGCTACACCTTC. Its translation is CASSLVSVGPMSYGYTF.